Each of the 32 T cell receptor beta chains below was sequenced from the same sample in a study of T cells in Graves' hyperthyroidism and ophthalmopathy. The investigators amplified TCR beta CDR3 regions from RNA transcripts. First-round RT-PCR with HTBI primers amplified the TCR CDR3 region. TCRdb analysed the multiplex PCR reads with MiXCR anew, one entry per CDR3 protein. Counted here are about 610,000 distinct CDR3 sequences, approximately 44% occurring once; the ten biggest clones make up about 7.8%. Sequenced input: peripheral blood or thyroid tissue (not recorded which). These receptors originate from a woman younger than 30 with Graves' hyperthyroidism.

Ten or more counts support this clonotype. The chain joins TRBV2 to TRBJ2-7; 14 positions match TRBD2. Germline V gene lookup returns CDR1 SNHLY and CDR2 FYNNEI. Trimming at V came to 6 bases and at J to 6 bases, leaving 16 bases not matched to a gene. This CDR3 has 18 residues. The chain's CDR3 is CASSESGLAGVMGSEQYF. In DNA form, the CDR3 reads TGTGCCAGCAGCGAATCGGGACTAGCGGGAGTCATGGGAAGCGAGCAGTACTTC. The whole variable domain, filled in from reference TRBV2 and TRBJ2-7, reads EPEVTQTPSHQVTQMGQEVILRCVPISNHLYFYWYRQILGQKVEFLVSFYNNEISEKSEIFDDQFSVERPDGSNFTLKIRSTKLEDSAMYFCASSESGLAGVMGSEQYFGPGTRLTVT.

This clonotype was seen at least ten times. The chain uses TRBV4-1 and TRBJ1-2; D is perhaps TRBD1 (5 bases). The CDR3 has 14 residues. Trimming pared 3 bases from V and 6 bases from J, leaving 14 bases between. CDR1 and CDR2 from the germline V gene are MGHRA and YSYEKL. CDR3 coding DNA: TGCGCCAGCAGCCATGAGGGGACGGCTCATGGCTACACCTTC. Translating gives CASSHEGTAHGYTF.

This clonotype was seen a few times. The rearrangement joins TRBV6-1 to TRBJ1-3; the D is unclear. Germline CDR1 reads MNHNS; CDR2 reads SASEGT. V lost 5 bases to trimming and J lost 0 bases, with 17 bases between them. CDR3 length equals 17 residues. The CDR3 nucleotides read TGTGCCAGCAGTTGGGCCGCAGTGACAACCTCTGGAAACACCATATATTTT. It encodes CASSWAAVTTSGNTIYF.

V and J are TRBV15 and TRBJ1-2; D unclear. CDR3 length equals 14 residues. The V end was cut by 3 bases, the J end by 5 bases, with 13 bases between. Germline CDR1 LNHNV, CDR2 YYDKDF (reference sequence). For the CDR3, the DNA is TGTGCCACCAGCAGCCAAGGCGGAGAGTATGGCTACACCTTC. It specifies CATSSQGGEYGYTF.

This clonotype was recorded at least ten times. The V call is TRBV12-3 or TRBV12-4, the J call TRBJ2-7, with D perhaps TRBD2 (7 bases). The CDR3 covers 15 residues. The V end was cut by 5 bases, the J end by 9 bases, with 23 bases between. The CDR3 loop is CASSKGGGWGGVQYF. In DNA, the CDR3 is TGTGCCAGCAGTAAGGGGGGGGGATGGGGAGGCGTGCAGTACTTC.

This clonotype has a count of ten or more. The chain links TRBV19 to TRBJ2-5, with 9 bases matching TRBD2. The CDR3 is 14 residues long. The ends lost 3 bases at V and 3 bases at J; junction bases unmatched: 2. Germline V gene lookup returns CDR1 LNHDA and CDR2 SQIVND (reference sequence). The CDR3 nucleotides read TGTGCCAGTAGTATCGTAGCGGGGGAAGAGACCCAGTACTTC. This sequence encodes CASSIVAGEETQYF. The variable domain in full, with the rest retrieved from reference TRBV19 and TRBJ2-5, is DGGITQSPKYLFRKEGQNVTLSCEQNLNHDAMYWYRQDPGQGLRLIYYSQIVNDFQKGDIAEGYSVSREKKESFPLTVTSAQKNPTAFYLCASSIVAGEETQYFGPGTRLLVL.

V is TRBV29-1 and J is TRBJ2-1, with 8 nucleotides matching TRBD2. J lost 5 bases, V lost 2 bases, and 11 bases had no gene match. CDR1 is SQVTM, CDR2 ANQGSEA, per germline. The CDR3 totals 16 residues. The CDR3 nucleotides read TGCAGCGTTGAAAATATAGCGGGAAACAAAAACAATGAGCAGTTCTTC. Translation: CSVENIAGNKNNEQFF.

The chain couples TRBV2 to TRBJ2-3; TRBD2 matches at 8 bases. Germline CDR1 SNHLY, CDR2 FYNNEI. V lost 3 bases, J lost 5 bases, and 1 base stayed unmatched. The CDR3 spans 13 residues. The DNA of the CDR3 is TGTGCCAGCAGTGAGGCGGGGGGAGATACGCAGTATTTT. It specifies CASSEAGGDTQYF.

The J gene is TRBJ2-5, the V gene TRBV24-1; D is possibly TRBD2 (6 bases). Germline CDR1 reads KGHDR; CDR2 reads SFDVKD. There are 14 residues in the CDR3. Between the trimmed V and J ends, which lost 9 bases and 9 bases, there was a span of 22 bases. Here the CDR3 reads CATGGLDSNQPQYF. The DNA of the CDR3 is TGTGCCACCGGGGGACTTGATAGCAATCAGCCCCAGTACTTC.

The V call is TRBV25-1, the J call TRBJ1-5; no reliable D call. This CDR3 has 15 amino acids. The germline V and J ends were trimmed by 6 bases and 2 bases, with 14 bases remaining between them. Looked up from germline, CDR1 is MGHDK and CDR2 is SYGVNS. The CDR3 protein is CASRGWERGNQPQHF. CDR3 sequence (DNA): TGTGCCAGCAGAGGGTGGGAGCGTGGCAATCAGCCCCAGCATTTT.

This clonotype was seen repeatedly, ten times or more. The chain links TRBV6-2 or TRBV6-3 to TRBJ1-4, with D unclear. The CDR3 spans 13 residues. CDR1 is MNHEY, CDR2 SVGEGT, per germline. V was trimmed by 8 bases and J by 1 base, leaving 8 bases between them. The CDR3 DNA follows: TGTGCCAGCCTGGGGAGAACTAATGAAAAACTGTTTTTT. Amino acids: CASLGRTNEKLFF.

In this sample, this clonotype turned up many times. V is TRBV15 and J is TRBJ2-6; no reliable D call. The V end was cut by 1 base, the J end by 0 bases, with 4 bases between. CDR1 and CDR2 (germline): LNHNV, YYDKDF (reference sequence). This CDR3 comprises 15 residues. The CDR3 sequence: CATSRGNSGANVLTF. As DNA, the CDR3 is TGTGCCACCAGCAGAGGGAACTCTGGGGCCAACGTCCTGACTTTC.

The CDR3 region has the DNA TGTGCCAGCAGTTATCCGAGAGGGGGTCAGCCCCAGTACTTC. Protein: CASSYPRGGQPQYF. The V and J genes are TRBV13 and TRBJ2-5, with D perhaps TRBD1 (6 bases). This CDR3 region has 14 residues. V lost 6 bases and J lost 9, with 20 bases in between. The V gene's germline CDR1 is PRHDT and CDR2 FYEKMQ (reference sequence).

The V call is TRBV20-1, the J call TRBJ1-2; 7 nucleotides align to TRBD1. This CDR3 comprises 20 residues. The V gene end was trimmed by 2 bases and the J gene end by 8 bases; junction bases not matched to a gene: 29. From germline, CDR1 is DFQATT and CDR2 SNEGSKA (reference sequence). The chain's CDR3 is CSARTRQGWLRSALGLGYTF. The CDR3 region has the DNA TGCAGTGCTAGAACAAGACAGGGATGGTTACGGTCTGCTCTGGGCTTGGGCTACACCTTC.

This clonotype was detected ten times or more. J is TRBJ2-7 and V is TRBV7-8, with D tentatively TRBD1 or TRBD2 (5 bases each). Germline-derived CDR1 and CDR2 are SGHVS and FQNEAQ. Trimming stripped 1 base from V and 0 bases from J, with 10 bases between. CDR3 length: 15 residues. CDR3 loop: CASSLVSGPSYEQYF. The CDR3 DNA is TGTGCCAGCAGCTTAGTGTCGGGGCCCTCCTACGAGCAGTACTTC.

The V and J genes are TRBV12-5 and TRBJ2-2; D call uncertain. The germline gives CDR1 LGHNT, CDR2 FRNRAP. The V end lost 6 bases, the J end lost 7 bases, and 6 bases lay between the germline ends. The CDR3 extends over 11 amino acids. The CDR3 loop is CASGPSGELFF. The CDR3 DNA reads TGTGCTAGTGGACCGAGCGGGGAGCTGTTTTTT.

With regard to this clonotype: One end of the junction is discordant with germline, which a read error may explain. V is TRBV28 and J is TRBJ2-3; D not resolved. CDR3 size: 13 residues. CDR1 and CDR2 from the germline V gene are MDHEN and SYDVKM. CDR3 in amino acids: CTSSFQLTDTQYF. CDR3 DNA sequence: TGTACCAGCAGTTTCCAGCTCACAGATACGCAGTATTTT.

The CDR3 sequence: CASSQLNGTSGYTF. DNA for the CDR3: TGTGCCAGCAGCCAACTGAATGGGACTAGCGGCTACACCTTC. The chain joins TRBV3-1 to TRBJ1-2, with D possibly matching TRBD1 (5 bases). V was shortened by 2 bases and J by 8 bases, with 15 bases between the two germline ends. The CDR3 consists of 14 residues. Germline CDR1 is LGHDT and CDR2 is YNNKEL (reference sequence).

This clonotype was observed many times. The chain joins TRBV4-1 to TRBJ2-5; perhaps TRBD2 as D (6 bases). This CDR3 has 15 amino acids. Germline V gene data show CDR1 as MGHRA and CDR2 as YSYEKL. V shed 3 bases and J shed 6 bases, with 17 bases lying between them. The CDR3 spells CASSQGELAMKTQYF. As DNA, the CDR3 is TGCGCCAGCAGCCAGGGGGAACTAGCCATGAAGACCCAGTACTTC.

This chain uses TRBV7-2 with TRBJ1-5, with no clear D. Deletions cut 1 base from V and 6 bases from J, with 19 bases between. The CDR3 contains 17 residues. CDR1 and CDR2 from the germline V gene are SGHTA and FQGNSA. The CDR3 DNA reads TGTGCCAGCAGCTTAGAAGCTGCGGGTCGGGTTGGTCAGCCCCAGCATTTT. Its translation is CASSLEAAGRVGQPQHF.

As regards this clonotype: One base away lies a much larger clone, so this may be a sequencing read error. DNA of the CDR3: TGCGCCAGCAGCCAAGATAGGAGCAGCTTCTACGAGCAGTACTTC. This translates into CASSQDRSSFYEQYF. This rearrangement joins TRBV4-1 to TRBJ2-7; D is undetermined. This CDR3 contains 15 residues. CDR1 and CDR2 (germline): MGHRA, YSYEKL. V was trimmed by 0 bases and J by 3 bases, leaving 12 bases between them.

The chain uses TRBV29-1 and TRBJ1-2; no definite D call. CDR1 and CDR2 from the germline V gene are SQVTM and ANQGSEA. V lost 6 bases and J 7 bases, leaving 9 bases between the germline ends. CDR3 size: 10 residues. CDR3 in DNA: TGCAGCGTGCCTGTGGTTGGCTACACCTTC. As protein: CSVPVVGYTF.

The chain has TRBV18 and TRBJ2-7; D could derive from TRBD1 or TRBD2 (5 bases each). Trimming left V 3 bases short and J 0 bases short, with 15 bases between. Germline CDR1 is KGHSH and CDR2 is LQKENI. CDR3 size: 16 residues. The CDR3 reads CASSPLDGASSYEQYF. Here the CDR3 DNA reads TGTGCCAGCTCACCCTTGGACGGGGCGAGCTCCTACGAGCAGTACTTC.

This clonotype was counted a few times. The rearrangement uses TRBV7-3 and TRBJ2-5; 9 nucleotides line up with TRBD1. TRBJ2-1 matches the DNA end more closely, so the J call is doubtful. The CDR3 length is 14 residues. From germline, CDR1 is SGHTA and CDR2 FQGTGA. The CDR3 DNA follows: TGTGCCAGCAGCCCCCGGGACAGGGAGTGGGAGCAGTTCTTC. Protein: CASSPRDREWEQFF.

On this clonotype itself: At one end the junction does not follow the germline gene, possibly because of a read error. The genes are TRBV10-3 and TRBJ2-7; D gene uncertain. The germline V gene encodes CDR1 ENHRY and CDR2 SYGVKD. The CDR3 length is 14 residues. CDR3 nucleotides: TGCGCCGTCAGTGAGATGGCGGCCAGCCGCGAGCAGTACTTC. Its translation: CAVSEMAASREQYF.

This clonotype has only a few counts. V gene TRBV29-1 combines with J gene TRBJ2-6; 9 positions agree with TRBD1. The CDR3 sequence is 14 residues long. Unmatched junction bases numbered 6, after V lost 8 bases and J lost 4 bases. Per the germline V gene, CDR1 is SQVTM and CDR2 is ANQGSEA. CDR3 region: CSWGQGLGANVLTF. The DNA for the CDR3 is TGCAGCTGGGGACAGGGTCTGGGGGCCAACGTCCTGACTTTC.

The table lists this clonotype with many counts. V is TRBV7-9 and J is TRBJ1-2; TRBD1 might be the D (5 bases). The germline V gene encodes CDR1 SEHNR and CDR2 FQNEAQ (reference sequence). This CDR3 is built from 13 residues. V lost 6 bases, J lost 2 bases, and 10 bases lay in between. The CDR3 coding sequence is TGTGCCAGCAGGCGGGACGAAAACTATGGCTACACCTTC. The encoded protein is CASRRDENYGYTF.

This clonotype appeared once. A read error is possible here, since a much larger clone lies one base away. No conserved phenylalanine or tryptophan ends this CDR3, so it is likely a read error. The chain combines TRBV25-1 with TRBJ1-2; tentatively, D is TRBD1 (5 bases). The germline CDR1 and CDR2 sequences are MGHDK and SYGVNS. This CDR3 region has 16 residues. V lost 5 bases and J 2 bases, leaving 18 bases between the germline ends. The CDR3 spells CASSFRDLRSNYGYTL. The DNA for the CDR3 is TGTGCCAGCAGTTTCCGGGACCTCAGGTCGAACTATGGCTACACCCTC.

For this clonotype: A read error is possible here, since a much larger clone lies one base away. The chain uses TRBV5-1 and TRBJ2-5, with D tentatively TRBD2 (5 bases). This CDR3 is built from 11 residues. V lost 5 bases and J lost 9, with 11 bases in between. CDR1 is SGHRS, CDR2 YFSETQ, per germline. CDR3 DNA: TGCGCCAGCAGGGGAGATTGTTCCCAGTACTTC. Translation: CASRGDCSQYF. Using reference TRBV5-1 and TRBJ2-5 for the parts outside the CDR3, the full variable domain is KAGVTQTPRYLIKTRGQQVTLSCSPISGHRSVSWYQQTPGQGLQFLFEYFSETQRNKGNFPGRFSGRQFSNSRSEMNVSTLELGDSALYLCASRGDCSQYFGPGTRLLVL.

This clonotype was observed at least ten times. V is TRBV6-6 and J is TRBJ2-7; 14 nucleotides agree with TRBD2. Germline V gene sequence: CDR1 MNHNY, CDR2 SVGAGI (reference sequence). Trimming at V came to 2 bases and at J to 0 bases, leaving 6 bases not matched to a gene. This CDR3 contains 18 residues. This CDR3 is CASSYRGLAGEHSYEQYF. DNA of the CDR3: TGTGCCAGCAGTTACAGGGGACTAGCGGGAGAGCACTCCTACGAGCAGTACTTC.

Ten or more counts support this clonotype. The V gene is TRBV29-1, the J gene TRBJ2-7; 9 bases align to TRBD2. This CDR3 is 15 amino acids long. V shed 2 bases and J 3 bases; nucleotides not matched to a gene: 8. Germline V gene sequence: CDR1 SQVTM, CDR2 ANQGSEA. CDR3 sequence reads: CSVERLAGPFYEQYF. CDR3 in DNA: TGCAGCGTTGAACGCCTAGCGGGGCCCTTCTACGAGCAGTACTTC.

The chain couples TRBV29-1 to TRBJ2-5; 9 bases are shared with TRBD1. Germline V gene data show CDR1 as SQVTM and CDR2 as ANQGSEA. With V trimmed by 7 bases and J by 7 bases, 10 bases remained unmatched. This CDR3 is 13 amino acids long. In nucleotides, the CDR3 is TGCAGCGCCTTAGGAGGGACAGGGATGACCCAGTACTTC. This gives the protein CSALGGTGMTQYF.